This paragraph reports one T cell receptor beta chain. Its target is unknown. This entry belongs to a study of siplizumab effects on memory and regulatory T cells. Whole-study findings and limits: Naive T cells were seemingly more diverse than memory cells, and major contributions to the alloresponse seemed to be made by them.

This CDR3 spans 14 amino acids. Trimming left V 0 bases short and J 1 base short, with 7 bases between. Germline assignment: CDR1 SGHTA and CDR2 FQGNSA. Measured with immunoSEQ multiplex PCR; TCRdb has only the in-frame clones, and not every one. Here the sample spans 55,000 to 70,000 clones, approximately 95% being singletons. This chain uses TRBV7-2 with TRBJ2-7; a possible D gene is TRBD1 (6 bases). The TCR originated in a human donor in good health. Sequencing used CD8+ T cells sorted from blood. The CDR3 protein is CASSLAGQSYEQYF. In DNA form, the CDR3 reads TGTGCCAGCAGCTTAGCGGGACAATCCTACGAGCAGTACTTC.